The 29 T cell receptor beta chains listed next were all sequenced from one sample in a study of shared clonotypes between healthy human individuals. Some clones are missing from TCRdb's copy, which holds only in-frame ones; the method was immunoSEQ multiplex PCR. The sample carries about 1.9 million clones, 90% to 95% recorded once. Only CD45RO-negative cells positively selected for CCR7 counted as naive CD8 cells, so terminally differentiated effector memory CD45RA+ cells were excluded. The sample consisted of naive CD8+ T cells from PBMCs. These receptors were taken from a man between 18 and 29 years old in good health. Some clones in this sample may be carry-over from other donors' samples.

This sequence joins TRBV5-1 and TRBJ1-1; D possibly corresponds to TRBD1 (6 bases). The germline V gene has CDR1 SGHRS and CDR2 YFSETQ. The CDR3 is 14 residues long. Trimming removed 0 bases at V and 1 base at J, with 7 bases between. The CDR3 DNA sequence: TGCGCCAGCAGCTTGGGGGGGCCGAACACTGAAGCTTTCTTT. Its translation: CASSLGGPNTEAFF.

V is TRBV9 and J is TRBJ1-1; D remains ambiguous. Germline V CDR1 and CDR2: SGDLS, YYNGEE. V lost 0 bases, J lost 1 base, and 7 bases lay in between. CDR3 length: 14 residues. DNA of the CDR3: TGTGCCAGCAGCGTAGATGGGGAGAACACTGAAGCTTTCTTT. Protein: CASSVDGENTEAFF.

CDR3 nucleotides: TGTGCCAGCACACGGGGGGAGGGGGACACTGAAGCTTTCTTT. This codes for CASTRGEGDTEAFF. V is TRBV7-8 and J is TRBJ1-1, with D possibly matching TRBD1 (6 bases). The CDR3 is 14 residues long. The ends were cut back, 7 bases at V and 3 bases at J, with 15 bases in the middle. The germline gives CDR1 SGHVS, CDR2 FQNEAQ. The full variable domain, with the rest looked up from reference TRBV7-8 and TRBJ1-1, is GAGVSQSPRYKVAKRGQDVALRCDPISGHVSLFWYQQALGQGPEFLTYFQNEAQLDKSGLPSDRFFAERPEGSVSTLKIQRTQQEDSAVYLCASTRGEGDTEAFFGQGTRLTVV.

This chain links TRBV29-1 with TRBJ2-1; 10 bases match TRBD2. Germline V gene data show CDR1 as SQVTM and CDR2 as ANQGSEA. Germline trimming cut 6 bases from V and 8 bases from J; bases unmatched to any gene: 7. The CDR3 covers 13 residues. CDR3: CSVRLAGDHEQFF. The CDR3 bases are TGCAGCGTACGGCTAGCGGGAGACCATGAGCAGTTCTTC.

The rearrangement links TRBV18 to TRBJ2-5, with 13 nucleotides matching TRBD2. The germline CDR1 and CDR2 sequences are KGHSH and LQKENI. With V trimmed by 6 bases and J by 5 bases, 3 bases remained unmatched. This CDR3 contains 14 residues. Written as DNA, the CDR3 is TGTGCCAGCTCGCTGACTAGCGGGAGGGAGACCCAGTACTTC. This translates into CASSLTSGRETQYF.

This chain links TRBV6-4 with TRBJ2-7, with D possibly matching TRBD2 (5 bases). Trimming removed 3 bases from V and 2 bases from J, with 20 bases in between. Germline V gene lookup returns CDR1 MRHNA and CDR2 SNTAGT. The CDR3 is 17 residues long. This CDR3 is CASSEQIGGLKTYEQYF. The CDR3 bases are TGTGCCAGCAGTGAACAAATCGGCGGGTTGAAAACCTACGAGCAGTACTTC.

This CDR3 reads CASSPPDSLGTQYF. CDR3 bases: TGTGCCAGCAGCCCCCCGGACTCCCTCGGGACGCAGTATTTT. The V call is TRBV7-3, the J call TRBJ2-3; perhaps TRBD2 as D (5 bases). Germline assignment: CDR1 SGHTA and CDR2 FQGTGA. V was shortened by 5 bases and J by 9 bases, with 18 bases between the two germline ends. CDR3 size: 14 residues. The entire variable domain, with the rest obtained from reference TRBV7-3 and TRBJ2-3, is as follows: GAGVSQTPSNKVTEKGKYVELRCDPISGHTALYWYRQSLGQGPEFLIYFQGTGAADDSGLPNDRFFAVRPEGSVSTLKIQRTERGDSAVYLCASSPPDSLGTQYFGPGTRLTVL.

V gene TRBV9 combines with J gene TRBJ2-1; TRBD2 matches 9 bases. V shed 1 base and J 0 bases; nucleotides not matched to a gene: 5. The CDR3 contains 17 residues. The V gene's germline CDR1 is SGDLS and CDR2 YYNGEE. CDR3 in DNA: TGTGCCAGCAGCGTATTTAGCGGGAGCCTCTCCTACAATGAGCAGTTCTTC. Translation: CASSVFSGSLSYNEQFF.

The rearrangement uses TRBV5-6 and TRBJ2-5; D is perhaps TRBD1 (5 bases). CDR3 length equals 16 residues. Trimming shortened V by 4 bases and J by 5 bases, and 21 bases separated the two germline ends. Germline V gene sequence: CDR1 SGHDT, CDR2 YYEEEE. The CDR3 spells CASSDNADRRRETQYF. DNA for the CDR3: TGTGCCAGCAGCGACAACGCCGACAGACGTAGGGAGACCCAGTACTTC.

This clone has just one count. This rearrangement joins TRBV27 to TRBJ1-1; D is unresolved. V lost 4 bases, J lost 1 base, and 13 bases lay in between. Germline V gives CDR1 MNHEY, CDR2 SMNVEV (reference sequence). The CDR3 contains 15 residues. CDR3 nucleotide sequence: TGTGCCAGCAGTTCCCCCGACAAATGGAACACTGAAGCTTTCTTT. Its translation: CASSSPDKWNTEAFF.

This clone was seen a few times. CDR3 DNA sequence: TGTGCCAGTAGTTCAGAGGTAGGCACTGAAGCTTTCTTT. Its protein product is CASSSEVGTEAFF. J is TRBJ1-1 and V is TRBV19, with unresolved D. Germline lookup yields CDR1 LNHDA and CDR2 SQIVND (reference sequence). This CDR3 spans 13 amino acids. V was clipped by 5 bases and J by 4 bases, with 11 bases between them.

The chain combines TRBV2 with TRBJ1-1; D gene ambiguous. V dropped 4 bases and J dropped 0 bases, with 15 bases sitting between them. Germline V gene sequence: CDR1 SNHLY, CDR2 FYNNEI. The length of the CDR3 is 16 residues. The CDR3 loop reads CASSADTGPMNTEAFF. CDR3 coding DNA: TGTGCCAGCAGTGCCGACACCGGGCCAATGAACACTGAAGCTTTCTTT.

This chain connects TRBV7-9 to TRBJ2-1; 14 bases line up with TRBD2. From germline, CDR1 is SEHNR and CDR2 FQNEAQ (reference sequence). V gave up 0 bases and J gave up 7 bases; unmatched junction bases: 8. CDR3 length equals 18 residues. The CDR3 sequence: CASSLAPGTSGSENEQFF. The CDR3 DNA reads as TGTGCCAGCAGCTTAGCCCCTGGGACTAGCGGGAGTGAGAATGAGCAGTTCTTC.

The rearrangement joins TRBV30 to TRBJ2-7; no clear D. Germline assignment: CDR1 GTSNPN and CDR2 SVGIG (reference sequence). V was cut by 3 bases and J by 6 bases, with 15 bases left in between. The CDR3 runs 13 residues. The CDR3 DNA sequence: TGTGCCTGGAGCCCTGATAATGAGCTCGAGCAGTACTTC. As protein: CAWSPDNELEQYF.

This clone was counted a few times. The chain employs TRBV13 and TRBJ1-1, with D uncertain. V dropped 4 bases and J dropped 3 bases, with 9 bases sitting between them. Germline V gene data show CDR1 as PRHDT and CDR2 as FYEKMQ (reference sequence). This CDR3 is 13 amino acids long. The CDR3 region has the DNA TGTGCCAGCAGCTCCGTTGGGGACACTGAAGCTTTCTTT. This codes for CASSSVGDTEAFF.

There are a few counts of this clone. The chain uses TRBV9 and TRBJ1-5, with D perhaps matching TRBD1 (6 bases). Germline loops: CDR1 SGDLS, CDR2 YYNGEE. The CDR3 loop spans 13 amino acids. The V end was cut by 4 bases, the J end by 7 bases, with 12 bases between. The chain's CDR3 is CASSPQGGQPQHF. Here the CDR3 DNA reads TGTGCCAGCAGCCCACAGGGAGGACAGCCCCAGCATTTT.

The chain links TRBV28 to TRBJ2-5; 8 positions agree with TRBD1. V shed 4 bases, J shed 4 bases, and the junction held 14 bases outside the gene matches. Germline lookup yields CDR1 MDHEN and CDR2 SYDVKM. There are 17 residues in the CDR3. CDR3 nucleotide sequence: TGTGCCAGCAGTTCAAGACAGGGGTCATTCGTGGGAGAGACCCAGTACTTC. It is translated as CASSSRQGSFVGETQYF.

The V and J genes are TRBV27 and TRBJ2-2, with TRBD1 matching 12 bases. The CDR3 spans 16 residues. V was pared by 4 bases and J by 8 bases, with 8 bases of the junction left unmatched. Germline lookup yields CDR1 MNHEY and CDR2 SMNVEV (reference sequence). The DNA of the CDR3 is TGTGCCAGCAGTTCGGGACAGGGGGCGACTATTGGGGAGCTGTTTTTT. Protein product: CASSSGQGATIGELFF.

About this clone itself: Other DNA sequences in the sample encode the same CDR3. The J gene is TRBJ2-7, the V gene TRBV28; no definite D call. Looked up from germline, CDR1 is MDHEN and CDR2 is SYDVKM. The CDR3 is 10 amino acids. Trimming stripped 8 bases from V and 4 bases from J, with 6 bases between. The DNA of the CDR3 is TGTGCCAGCCGTGGGTACGAGCAGTACTTC. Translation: CASRGYEQYF.

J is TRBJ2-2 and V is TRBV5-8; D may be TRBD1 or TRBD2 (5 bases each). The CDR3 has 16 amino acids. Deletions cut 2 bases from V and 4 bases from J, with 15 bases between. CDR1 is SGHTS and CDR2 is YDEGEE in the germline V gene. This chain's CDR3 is CASSFPGAALTGELFF. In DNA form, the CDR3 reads TGTGCCAGCAGCTTTCCCGGGGCAGCCCTCACCGGGGAGCTGTTTTTT.

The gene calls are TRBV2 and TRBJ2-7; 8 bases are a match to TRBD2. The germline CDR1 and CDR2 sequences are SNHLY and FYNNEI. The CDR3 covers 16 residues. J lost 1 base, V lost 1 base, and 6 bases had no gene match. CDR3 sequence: CASSEGKGGRSYEQYF. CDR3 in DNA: TGTGCCAGCAGTGAAGGGAAAGGCGGGAGGTCCTACGAGCAGTACTTC.

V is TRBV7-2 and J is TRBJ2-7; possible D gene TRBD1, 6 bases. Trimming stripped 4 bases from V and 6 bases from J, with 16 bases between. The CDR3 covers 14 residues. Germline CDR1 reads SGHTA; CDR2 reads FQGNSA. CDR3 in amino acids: CASSSDLTGSEQYF. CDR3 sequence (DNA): TGTGCCAGCAGCTCAGATCTTACAGGGTCCGAGCAGTACTTC. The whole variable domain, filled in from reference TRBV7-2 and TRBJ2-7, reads GAGVSQSPSNKVTEKGKDVELRCDPISGHTALYWYRQSLGQGLEFLIYFQGNSAPDKSGLPSDRFSAERTGGSVSTLTIQRTQQEDSAVYLCASSSDLTGSEQYFGPGTRLTVT.

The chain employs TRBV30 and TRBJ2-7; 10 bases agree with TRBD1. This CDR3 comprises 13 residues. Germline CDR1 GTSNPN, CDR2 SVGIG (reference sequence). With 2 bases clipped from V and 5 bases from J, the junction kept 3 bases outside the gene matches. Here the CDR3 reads CAWSTGTGDEQYF. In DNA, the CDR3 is TGTGCCTGGAGTACCGGGACAGGGGACGAGCAGTACTTC. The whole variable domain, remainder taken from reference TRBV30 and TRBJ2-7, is SQTIHQWPATLVQPVGSPLSLECTVEGTSNPNLYWYRQAAGRGLQLLFYSVGIGQISSEVPQNLSASRPQDRQFILSSKKLLLSDSGFYLCAWSTGTGDEQYFGPGTRLTVT.

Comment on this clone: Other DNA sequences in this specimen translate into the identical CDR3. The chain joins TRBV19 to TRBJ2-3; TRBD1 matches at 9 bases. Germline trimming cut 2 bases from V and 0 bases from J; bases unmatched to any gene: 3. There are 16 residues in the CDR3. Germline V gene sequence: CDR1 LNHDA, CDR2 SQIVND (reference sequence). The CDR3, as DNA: TGTGCCAGTAGTATACTCGGGACAGGGAGCACAGATACGCAGTATTTT. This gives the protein CASSILGTGSTDTQYF. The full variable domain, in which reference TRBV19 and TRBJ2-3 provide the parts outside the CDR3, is DGGITQSPKYLFRKEGQNVTLSCEQNLNHDAMYWYRQDPGQGLRLIYYSQIVNDFQKGDIAEGYSVSREKKESFPLTVTSAQKNPTAFYLCASSILGTGSTDTQYFGPGTRLTVL.

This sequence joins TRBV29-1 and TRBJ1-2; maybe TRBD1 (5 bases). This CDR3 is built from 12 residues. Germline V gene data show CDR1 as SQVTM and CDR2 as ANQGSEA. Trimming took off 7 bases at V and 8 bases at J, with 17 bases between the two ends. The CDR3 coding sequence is TGCAGCGGCTGGACACTCGCCCTAGGCTACACCTTC. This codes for CSGWTLALGYTF.

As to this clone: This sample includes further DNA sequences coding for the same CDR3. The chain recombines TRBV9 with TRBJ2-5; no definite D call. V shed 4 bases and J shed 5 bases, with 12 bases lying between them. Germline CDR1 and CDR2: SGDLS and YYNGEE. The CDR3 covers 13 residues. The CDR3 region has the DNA TGTGCCAGCAGCCCCGGATTGGGGGAGACCCAGTACTTC. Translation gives CASSPGLGETQYF.

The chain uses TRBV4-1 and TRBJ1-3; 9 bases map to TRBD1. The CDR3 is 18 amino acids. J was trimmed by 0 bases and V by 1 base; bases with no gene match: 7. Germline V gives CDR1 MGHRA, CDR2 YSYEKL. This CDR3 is CASSQGLSGQGSGNTIYF. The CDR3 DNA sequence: TGCGCCAGCAGCCAAGGACTCTCGGGACAGGGCTCTGGAAACACCATATATTTT.

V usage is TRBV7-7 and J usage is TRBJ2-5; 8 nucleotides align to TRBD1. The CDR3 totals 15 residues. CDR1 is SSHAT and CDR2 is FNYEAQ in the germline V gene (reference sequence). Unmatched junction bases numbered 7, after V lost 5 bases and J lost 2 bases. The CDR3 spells CASSLGTGVQETQYF. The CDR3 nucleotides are TGTGCCAGCAGCCTTGGGACAGGTGTACAAGAGACCCAGTACTTC.

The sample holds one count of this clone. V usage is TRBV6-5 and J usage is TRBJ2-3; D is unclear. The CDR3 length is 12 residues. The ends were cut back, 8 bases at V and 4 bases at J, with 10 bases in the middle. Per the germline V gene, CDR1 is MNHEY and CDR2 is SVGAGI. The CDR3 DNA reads TGTGCCAGCTGTTCGAACGCAGATACGCAGTATTTT. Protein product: CASCSNADTQYF.